The entry below describes one T cell receptor beta chain. The antigen is unknown. Samples had at least 6.5 million PBMCs isolated from them. The sample is drawn from a study of blood T cells in healthy people across ages. Study-level results: Higher diversity and more naive CD4+ cells were features of long-lived donors, compared to aged donors.

It was with a sample-barcoded 5' primer and a J-beta primer mix that a second PCR of roughly 7 to 12 cycles was run. Template switching added a 12-random-nucleotide identifier to every cDNA molecule. Each CDR3 protein is one row after TCRdb ran MiXCR on the 5' RACE reads. The table records 850,000 to 1,000,000 distinct CDR3 sequences, roughly 50% of them present only once. Germline V gene sequence: CDR1 SGHTA, CDR2 FQGNSA. This CDR3 comprises 15 residues. V was shortened by 4 bases and J by 4 bases, with 16 bases between the two germline ends. The sequenced material came from blood. This chain uses TRBV7-2 with TRBJ1-1; D not resolved. The TCR originated in an older woman in good health. The CDR3 DNA sequence: TGTGCCAGCAGCTCAGGCCCGTCGGTTGCCACTGAAGCTTTCTTT. This codes for CASSSGPSVATEAFF.